The clone carrying this T cell receptor (beta chain) was seen a handful of times. Source study methods: The assay estimated nucleated cells by amplifying reference gene primers. The table came from immunoSEQ multiplex PCR; TCRdb's copy has only in-frame clones and leaves some out. Clone size and the V and J calls come from that table; the DNA yielded D and trimming. The data contain 200,000 to 300,000 clones, 75% to 85% of them singletons. This entry belongs to a study of blood T cell repertoires in COVID-19. Study summary: The United States, Italy and Spain provided the acute and convalescent COVID-19 samples.

The germline CDR1 and CDR2 sequences are SGHTA and FQGNSA. The CDR3 runs to 16 residues. V was clipped by 0 bases and J by 6 bases, with 12 bases between them. The sequence derives from a man between 50 and 59 years old with COVID-19, enrolled during active disease. The V call is TRBV7-2, the J call TRBJ1-6; the D is unclear. Sample: peripheral blood. Here the CDR3 DNA reads TGTGCCAGCAGCTTAGCTGGCGGCCCCACTAATTCACCCCTCCACTTT. Its protein product is CASSLAGGPTNSPLHF. The full variable domain, with the rest looked up from reference TRBV7-2 and TRBJ1-6, is GAGVSQSPSNKVTEKGKDVELRCDPISGHTALYWYRQSLGQGLEFLIYFQGNSAPDKSGLPSDRFSAERTGGSVSTLTIQRTQQEDSAVYLCASSLAGGPTNSPLHFGNGTRLTVT.